The 5 T cell receptor beta chains below were found in one sample sequenced in a study of blood T cells in healthy people across ages (dated by TCRdb to between 2014 and 2017). The receptor library was made with 5' RACE. Sequencing was carried out with an Illumina HiSeq 2500. A second PCR of about 7 to 12 cycles was performed with a sample-barcoded 5' primer and a J-beta primer mix. The public reads were quality trimmed at Q25 with fastp and then assembled into clones with MiXCR by TCRdb, keeping productive beta chains. Identical CDR3 protein sequences are pooled into one entry, listed with their most common genes and DNA. A total of approximately 800,000 distinct CDR3 sequences appear in this sample, approximately 60% of them only once. 20% to 30% of the sample goes to the ten largest clones. What was sequenced was blood. The source of these receptors is a man aged 35-49 years in good health.

V gene TRBV5-6 combines with J gene TRBJ2-5; 8 bases are shared with TRBD1. Germline V gene data show CDR1 as SGHDT and CDR2 as YYEEEE. The CDR3 sequence is 17 residues long. After removal of 4 bases from V and 2 bases from J, the junction contained 13 bases not matched to a gene. The CDR3 protein is CASSNQYRGTLQETQYF. Written as DNA, the CDR3 is TGTGCCAGCAGCAATCAATACAGGGGGACCCTACAAGAGACCCAGTACTTC.

This clonotype was picked up a small number of times. CDR3 loop: CASSKQGARHETQYF. The CDR3 DNA follows: TGTGCCAGCAGTAAACAGGGGGCTCGACACGAGACCCAGTACTTC. V and J are TRBV27 and TRBJ2-5, with 9 bases identical to TRBD1. This CDR3 is 15 amino acids long. Germline V gene sequence: CDR1 MNHEY, CDR2 SMNVEV (reference sequence). V dropped 5 bases and J dropped 5; count of bases not matched to a gene: 9.

The chain has TRBV15 and TRBJ1-5, with D possibly TRBD1 on 5 matching bases. The CDR3 has 14 residues. CDR1 LNHNV and CDR2 YYDKDF come from the germline V gene (reference sequence). Trimming took off 4 bases at V and 4 bases at J, with 11 bases between the two ends. The CDR3 DNA sequence: TGTGCCACCAGCACCCAGGGACTGAATCAGCCCCAGCATTTT. It codes for CATSTQGLNQPQHF.

This clonotype was recorded at least ten times. This sequence joins TRBV12-3 or TRBV12-4 and TRBJ2-7, with D perhaps TRBD1 (5 bases). Trimming shortened V by 1 base and J by 0 bases, and 7 bases separated the two germline ends. The CDR3 totals 14 residues. As DNA, the CDR3 is TGTGCCAGCAGTTTAGGGGGCGGCTCCTACGAGCAGTACTTC. Translation: CASSLGGGSYEQYF.

This clonotype was detected a few times. The V gene is TRBV4-1, the J gene TRBJ2-3; TRBD1 might be the D (5 bases). V dropped 1 base and J dropped 2 bases, with 10 bases sitting between them. Per the germline V gene, CDR1 is MGHRA and CDR2 is YSYEKL. The CDR3 contains 15 residues. This chain's CDR3 is CASSQARDVTDTQYF. As DNA, the CDR3 is TGCGCCAGCAGCCAAGCCAGGGATGTCACAGATACGCAGTATTTT.